Below, one TCR beta chain is given with its context. What this receptor recognizes is not known. No clone much larger than this one lies a single base away; base qualities are absent. The entry originates in a study of post-analysis software for immune sequencing data (dated by TCRdb to the mid-2010s). For the study in its entirety: Disease courses on record covered relapsing-remitting, secondary progressive and progressive-relapsing multiple sclerosis, though some patients had no subtype annotation. Patient repertoires were compared against ten to eleven previously published healthy control repertoires from donors aged about 6 to 27 years. A subset of samples was prepared in parallel using single-end sample barcoding, then pooled and co-amplified after Illumina adapter ligation. The study at large found these results: Direct clustering with F measure revealed strong co-clustering of samples prepared in the same batch, which led to a batch-effect correction. Normalized Chao1 diversity was significantly lower in multiple sclerosis patients than controls, suggesting substantial peripheral T-cell clonal expansion. Significantly higher frequencies in patients than in controls were found for roughly 5 TRBV segments, including TRBV5-6, TRBV5-1 and TRBV20-1. The control group was slightly older than the multiple sclerosis patient group.

Library prep was done by PCR. Sequencing was carried out with an Illumina HiSeq 2500. To reduce PCR and sequencing biases, unique molecular identifiers were built into the TCR beta cDNA libraries. About 500,000 cDNA molecules were obtained for every 1 to 10 million input T cells, so each molecule roughly corresponded to one T cell. The patient libraries were prepared and sequenced with the same protocol used for the earlier healthy control dataset. Samples belonging to the same batch were prepared together, multiplexed and sequenced on a shared HiSeq lane. The authors' analysis ran thus. MIGEC handled the raw barcoded reads, throwing out single-read molecular identifier groups before consensus assembly and CDR3 extraction. Clonotype tables were post-analysed with VDJtools, and diversity was normalized by down-sampling all datasets to the smallest sample size. Repertoire overlap clustering matched CDR3 amino acid but not nucleotide sequences to correct batch-related cross-sample contamination. The raw public reads went through TCRdb reprocessing: fastp at Q25, MiXCR clone calling, in-frame beta chains kept. Each entry merges the rows of one CDR3 protein and shows their most common DNA and genes. TCRdb, rather than the study authors, made the V and J calls. This sample has hundreds of thousands of distinct CDR3 sequences in its table, and roughly three fifths of those were observed once. The top ten clonotypes cover around 10% of the sample.

To demonstrate the VDJtools post-analysis software, the study profiled TCR beta repertoires from the peripheral blood of approximately twelve young patients with multiple sclerosis. The multiple sclerosis patients were children and adolescents between roughly 6 and 17 years of age. V loses 5 bases of germline sequence and J loses 3 bases, and the interval between the two ends is 11 bases. The CDR3 goes from the cysteine to the phenylalanine over 14 residues. The entry retains the CDR3 DNA only, 42 bases that are in frame from base 1. Taken from the germline V gene, the CDR1 and CDR2 loops are MDHEN and SYDVKM.

Sequencing input: blood. The TCR sequence derives from a girl aged 2-10 years with multiple sclerosis. Recombination linked TRBV28 to TRBJ2-1, and the D gene may be TRBD1, 7 bases matching. The DNA sequence is as follows: TGTGCCAGCAGTGGGGGGACAGACTACAATGAGCAGTTCTTC. The encoded protein is CASSGGTDYNEQFF.